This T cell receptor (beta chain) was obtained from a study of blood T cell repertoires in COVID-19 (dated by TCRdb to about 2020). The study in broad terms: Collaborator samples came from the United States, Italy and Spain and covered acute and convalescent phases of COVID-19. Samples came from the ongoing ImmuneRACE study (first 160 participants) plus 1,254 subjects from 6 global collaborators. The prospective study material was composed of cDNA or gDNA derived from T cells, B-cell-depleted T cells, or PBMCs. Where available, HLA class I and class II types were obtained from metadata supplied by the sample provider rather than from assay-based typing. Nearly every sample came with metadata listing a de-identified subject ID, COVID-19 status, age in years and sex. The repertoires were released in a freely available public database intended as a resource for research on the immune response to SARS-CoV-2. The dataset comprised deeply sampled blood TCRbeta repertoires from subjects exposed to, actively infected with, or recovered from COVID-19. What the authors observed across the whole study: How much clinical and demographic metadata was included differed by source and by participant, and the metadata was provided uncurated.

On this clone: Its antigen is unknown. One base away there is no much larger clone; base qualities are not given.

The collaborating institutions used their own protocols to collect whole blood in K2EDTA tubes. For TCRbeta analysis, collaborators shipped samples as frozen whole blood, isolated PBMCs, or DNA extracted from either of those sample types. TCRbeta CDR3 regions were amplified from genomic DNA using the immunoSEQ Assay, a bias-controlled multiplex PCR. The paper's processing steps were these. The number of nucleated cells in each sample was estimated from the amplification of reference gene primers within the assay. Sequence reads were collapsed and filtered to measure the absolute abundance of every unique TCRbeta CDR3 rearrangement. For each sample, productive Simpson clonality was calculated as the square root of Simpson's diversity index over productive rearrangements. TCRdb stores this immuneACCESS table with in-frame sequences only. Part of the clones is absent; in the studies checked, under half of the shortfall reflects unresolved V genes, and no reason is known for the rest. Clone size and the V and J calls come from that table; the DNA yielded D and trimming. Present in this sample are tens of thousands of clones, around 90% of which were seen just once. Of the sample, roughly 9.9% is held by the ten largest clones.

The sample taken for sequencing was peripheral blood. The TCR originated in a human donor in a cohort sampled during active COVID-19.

In nucleotides, the sequence is TGTGCCAGCAGTTTAAGTTGGAGTAGTTCACAGTTCTTC. Its coded protein is CASSLSWSSSQFF. The chain is made from TRBV27 and TRBJ2-1; the D gene remains uncertain. Per the germline V gene (reference sequence), MNHEY is the CDR1 and SMNVEV is the CDR2. The junction shows trimming of 2 bases on V and 13 bases on J, plus 15 bases between the germline ends. Spanning cysteine to phenylalanine, the CDR3 consists of 13 amino acids. The retained sequence is limited to the CDR3, 39 bases, with the frame set at the first base.